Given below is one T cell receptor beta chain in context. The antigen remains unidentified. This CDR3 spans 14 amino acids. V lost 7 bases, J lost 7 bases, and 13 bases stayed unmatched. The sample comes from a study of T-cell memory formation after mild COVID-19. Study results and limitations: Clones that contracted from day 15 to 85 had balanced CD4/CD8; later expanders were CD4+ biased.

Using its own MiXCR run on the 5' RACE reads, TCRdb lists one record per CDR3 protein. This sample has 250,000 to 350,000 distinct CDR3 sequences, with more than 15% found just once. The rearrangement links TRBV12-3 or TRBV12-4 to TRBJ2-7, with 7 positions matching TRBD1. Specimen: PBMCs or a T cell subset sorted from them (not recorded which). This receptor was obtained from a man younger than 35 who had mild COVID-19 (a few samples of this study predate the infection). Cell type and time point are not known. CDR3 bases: TGTGCCAGCAACACACGACAGGGAAAGGGAGAGCAGTACGTC. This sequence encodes CASNTRQGKGEQYV.